The 19 T cell receptor beta chains listed next were all sequenced from one sample in a study of cytomegalovirus exposure and HLA in healthy donors. Use of 60 Vbeta and 13 Jbeta primers characterized the PCR. Method: immunoSEQ multiplex PCR; TCRdb's copy keeps in-frame clones and lacks some. This sample carries 150,000 to 200,000 clones, about nine tenths of them seen once, and the ten largest clones take about 1.1%. Sequenced input: PBMCs. All receptors derive from a boy under 10 years old in good health and CMV-seronegative.

The chain employs TRBV19 and TRBJ1-1; 10 bases match TRBD1. V trimming: 5 bases; J trimming: 0 bases; junction bases outside the gene matches: 12. Germline V lookup: CDR1 LNHDA, CDR2 SQIVND (reference sequence). The length of the CDR3 is 18 residues. In DNA, the CDR3 is TGTGCCAGTAGTCCCCGGGACAGGGGAAGAATCATGAACACTGAAGCTTTCTTT. Its protein is CASSPRDRGRIMNTEAFF.

The chain carries TRBV30 and TRBJ1-1, with no clear D. The V gene's germline CDR1 is GTSNPN and CDR2 SVGIG (reference sequence). V lost 5 bases, J lost 2 bases, and 21 bases lay in between. The CDR3 runs 16 residues. The chain's CDR3 is CAWDRRITLFNTEAFF. CDR3 bases: TGTGCCTGGGATAGGAGGATTACCCTCTTTAACACTGAAGCTTTCTTT.

This clone has only a few counts. This chain links TRBV14 with TRBJ1-6; 8 bases fit TRBD1. The V segment lost 3 bases and the J segment 7 bases; nucleotides outside the gene matches: 5. Germline V CDR1 and CDR2: SGHDN, FVKESK. The CDR3 covers 15 residues. CDR3 in amino acids: CASSQMGTGNSPLHF. The CDR3, as DNA: TGTGCCAGCAGCCAGATGGGGACAGGCAATTCACCCCTCCACTTT. Complete variable domain (other parts from reference TRBV14 and TRBJ1-6): EAGVTQFPSHSVIEKGQTVTLRCDPISGHDNLYWYRRVMGKEIKFLLHFVKESKQDESGMPNNRFLAERTGGTYSTLKVQPAELEDSGVYFCASSQMGTGNSPLHFGNGTRLTVT.

The rearrangement uses TRBV14 and TRBJ2-7; TRBD2 matches at 10 bases. This CDR3 spans 14 amino acids. From germline, CDR1 is SGHDN and CDR2 FVKESK. With V trimmed by 6 bases and J by 5 bases, 7 bases remained unmatched. CDR3 bases: TGTGCCAGCAGAGGGGAGCTAGCGGGGGACGAGCAGTACTTC. Its protein product is CASRGELAGDEQYF. Full variable domain (rest looked up from reference TRBV14 and TRBJ2-7): EAGVTQFPSHSVIEKGQTVTLRCDPISGHDNLYWYRRVMGKEIKFLLHFVKESKQDESGMPNNRFLAERTGGTYSTLKVQPAELEDSGVYFCASRGELAGDEQYFGPGTRLTVT.

On this clone: This CDR3 is also generated by other DNA sequences in the sample. The rearrangement uses TRBV5-1 and TRBJ2-3, with unresolved D. The V gene lost 0 bases and the J gene lost 2 bases, with 7 bases spanning the gap. Germline V gene lookup returns CDR1 SGHRS and CDR2 YFSETQ. The CDR3 runs to 14 residues. The CDR3 protein is CASSLGGVTDTQYF. In DNA, the CDR3 is TGCGCCAGCAGCTTGGGAGGAGTCACAGATACGCAGTATTTT.

The chain links TRBV7-2 to TRBJ2-7; D gene unclear. Germline-derived CDR1 and CDR2 are SGHTA and FQGNSA. V lost 5 bases and J lost 2, with 19 bases in between. The CDR3 sequence is 16 residues long. The DNA for the CDR3 is TGTGCCAGCAGCCCCGCCGACTCATACCGAACCTACGAGCAGTACTTC. Its protein product is CASSPADSYRTYEQYF.

The chain combines TRBV30 with TRBJ1-1, with 10 bases matching TRBD1. Germline V gene sequence: CDR1 GTSNPN, CDR2 SVGIG (reference sequence). Unmatched junction bases numbered 4, after V lost 3 bases and J lost 3 bases. CDR3 length: 14 amino acids. The CDR3 loop is CAWRDRGYDTEAFF. The CDR3 nucleotides read TGTGCCTGGAGGGACAGGGGGTATGACACTGAAGCTTTCTTT.

The chain couples TRBV29-1 to TRBJ2-1; D might be TRBD1 (6 bases). The germline CDR1 and CDR2 sequences are SQVTM and ANQGSEA. Deletions cut 1 base from V and 4 bases from J, with 11 bases between. The CDR3 runs to 14 residues. The CDR3 protein is CSVEGTDSYNEQFF. The CDR3 DNA follows: TGCAGCGTTGAAGGCACGGACAGTTACAATGAGCAGTTCTTC.

In this sample, this clone turned up a few times. This sequence joins TRBV6-6 and TRBJ1-4; a weak D match, TRBD1 (6 bases). Trimming removed 6 bases at V and 8 bases at J, with 16 bases between. This CDR3 has 14 residues. Germline CDR1 and CDR2: MNHNY and SVGAGI (reference sequence). The CDR3 loop reads CASSQQGAGEKLFF. CDR3 nucleotide sequence: TGTGCCAGCAGCCAACAGGGTGCTGGGGAAAAACTGTTTTTT.

The rearrangement joins TRBV18 to TRBJ1-6; 9 bases agree with TRBD1. V lost 4 bases, J lost 7 bases, and 2 bases stayed unmatched. Germline V gene sequence: CDR1 KGHSH, CDR2 LQKENI. The length of the CDR3 is 14 residues. CDR3 DNA: TGTGCCAGCTCACGAGGACAGGGGAATTCACCCCTCCACTTT. Translating gives CASSRGQGNSPLHF.

The CDR3 protein is CASSPRDRVGSEQFF. In DNA form, the CDR3 reads TGTGCCAGCTCGCCCCGGGACAGGGTGGGGAGTGAGCAGTTCTTC. The V gene is TRBV18, the J gene TRBJ2-1, with 9 bases that match TRBD1. The junction had 12 bases not matched to a gene; V was cut back by 6 bases and J by 9 bases. This CDR3 is built from 15 residues. The germline V gene has CDR1 KGHSH and CDR2 LQKENI.

V usage is TRBV30 and J usage is TRBJ2-7; D unclear. Between the trimmed V and J ends, which lost 0 bases and 4 bases, there was a span of 10 bases. Looked up from germline, CDR1 is GTSNPN and CDR2 is SVGIG (reference sequence). The CDR3 is 13 residues long. CDR3 sequence: CAWSVPGVYEQYF. The CDR3 nucleotides are TGTGCCTGGAGTGTACCTGGAGTTTACGAGCAGTACTTC.

The rearrangement uses TRBV30 and TRBJ1-2; 9 nucleotides align to TRBD1. There are 14 residues in the CDR3. The germline CDR1 and CDR2 sequences are GTSNPN and SVGIG (reference sequence). The V and J ends lost 3 bases and 6 bases, in that order; junction bases with no gene match: 8. CDR3 sequence: CAWSIRDRAHGYTF. CDR3 DNA sequence: TGTGCCTGGAGCATCCGGGACAGGGCCCATGGCTACACCTTC.

This clone was counted once. The chain links TRBV7-2 to TRBJ1-5; the D gene is possibly TRBD1 (6 bases). Germline values: CDR1 SGHTA, CDR2 FQGNSA. The CDR3 is made up of 16 amino acids. V was trimmed by 5 bases and J by 2 bases, leaving 16 bases between them. The CDR3 coding sequence is TGTGCCAGCAGCCTCGGGACACCCGGAGGCAATCAGCCCCAGCATTTT. This encodes CASSLGTPGGNQPQHF.

This chain connects TRBV6-1 to TRBJ1-4, with a tentative D call TRBD1 (6 bases). Trimming took off 7 bases at V and 7 bases at J, with 19 bases between the two ends. CDR1 and CDR2 from the germline V gene are MNHNS and SASEGT. The CDR3 sequence is 15 residues long. In DNA, the CDR3 is TGTGCCAGCACCTCTAGGACAGCGCGTTTTGAAAAACTGTTTTTT. This encodes CASTSRTARFEKLFF.

The chain couples TRBV2 to TRBJ2-1; 9 positions match TRBD2. The V and J ends lost 6 bases and 4 bases, in that order; junction bases with no gene match: 4. Germline CDR1 and CDR2: SNHLY and FYNNEI. This CDR3 has 14 residues. CDR3 coding DNA: TGTGCCAGCAGGTTGCTAGCGGGGTACAATGAGCAGTTCTTC. Its protein is CASRLLAGYNEQFF. Together with reference TRBV2 and TRBJ2-1, the CDR3 gives the full variable domain: EPEVTQTPSHQVTQMGQEVILRCVPISNHLYFYWYRQILGQKVEFLVSFYNNEISEKSEIFDDQFSVERPDGSNFTLKIRSTKLEDSAMYFCASRLLAGYNEQFFGPGTRLTVL.

This chain connects TRBV7-3 to TRBJ1-2; 12 positions agree with TRBD1. Germline trimming cut 3 bases from V and 7 bases from J; bases unmatched to any gene: 3. The CDR3 is made up of 14 amino acids. The germline V gene has CDR1 SGHTA and CDR2 FQGTGA. The CDR3 bases are TGTGCCAGCAGCTTGGGACAGGGGGCTTTTGGCTACACCTTC. Amino acids: CASSLGQGAFGYTF.

V is TRBV7-3 and J is TRBJ1-2, with D unclear. The CDR3 runs 15 residues. Trimming left V 2 bases short and J 9 bases short, with 19 bases between. Germline V CDR1 and CDR2: SGHTA, FQGTGA. The CDR3 coding sequence is TGTGCCAGCAGCTTAGAGCCGGGAGGGTACTCCAGCTACACCTTC. Residues: CASSLEPGGYSSYTF.

The chain has TRBV5-1 and TRBJ2-7, with 7 bases matching TRBD1. The CDR3 length is 13 residues. V was clipped by 0 bases and J by 5 bases; unmatched bases: 2. CDR1 and CDR2 from the germline V gene are SGHRS and YFSETQ. The CDR3 region is CASSLGDRDEQYF. CDR3 DNA: TGCGCCAGCAGCTTGGGAGACAGGGACGAGCAGTACTTC.